Presented here are 31 T cell receptor beta chains from one specimen sequenced in a study of preoperative IRX-2 immunotherapy in early breast cancer. TCRdb's copy holds only in-frame clones and misses some; the assay was immunoSEQ multiplex PCR. This table has fewer than 30,000 clones, almost 90% appearing once. Regarding treatment: preoperative locoregional IRX-2 cytokine immunotherapy. The sample was collected from a patient treated with IRX-2 immunotherapy. The receptors stem from a human donor with breast cancer.

The V call is TRBV9, the J call TRBJ2-1; D is undetermined. Germline V gene sequence: CDR1 SGDLS, CDR2 YYNGEE. Trimming shortened V by 0 bases and J by 7 bases, and 2 bases separated the two germline ends. The CDR3 is 11 amino acids. CDR3: CASSVENEQFF. In DNA form, the CDR3 reads TGTGCCAGCAGCGTAGAAAATGAGCAGTTCTTC.

The chain is built from TRBV7-2 and TRBJ1-1; no definite D call. Deletions cut 4 bases from V and 4 bases from J, with 10 bases between. The CDR3 has 13 amino acids. CDR1 and CDR2 from the germline V gene are SGHTA and FQGNSA. In nucleotides, the CDR3 is TGTGCCAGCAGCTCGCTCCCGGGCACTGAAGCTTTCTTT. Amino acids: CASSSLPGTEAFF. The complete variable domain, with remaining parts taken from reference TRBV7-2 and TRBJ1-1, reads GAGVSQSPSNKVTEKGKDVELRCDPISGHTALYWYRQSLGQGLEFLIYFQGNSAPDKSGLPSDRFSAERTGGSVSTLTIQRTQQEDSAVYLCASSSLPGTEAFFGQGTRLTVV.

The CDR3 sequence is CASTLEGANYGYTF. CDR3 DNA: TGCGCCAGCACGCTGGAGGGGGCCAACTATGGCTACACCTTC. The chain has TRBV5-1 and TRBJ1-2; 7 positions match TRBD1. CDR1 is SGHRS and CDR2 is YFSETQ in the germline V gene. With 6 bases clipped from V and 2 bases from J, the junction kept 7 bases outside the gene matches. The CDR3 runs 14 residues.

The chain carries TRBV11-2 and TRBJ2-5, with a possible D match to TRBD1 (6 bases). From germline, CDR1 is SGHAT and CDR2 FQNNGV. V lost 3 bases, J lost 2 bases, and 19 bases lay in between. This CDR3 spans 17 amino acids. CDR3 coding DNA: TGTGCCAGCAGCTTGGGGGTCCGACAGGAACCTCAAGAGACCCAGTACTTC. Translated: CASSLGVRQEPQETQYF.

The chain couples TRBV7-9 to TRBJ2-1; TRBD2 agrees at 12 bases. Germline V lookup: CDR1 SEHNR, CDR2 FQNEAQ (reference sequence). V lost 0 bases, J lost 9 bases, and 9 bases stayed unmatched. There are 17 residues in the CDR3. CDR3 region: CASSLAGLAGGPFEQFF. The DNA for the CDR3 is TGTGCCAGCAGCTTAGCAGGTCTAGCGGGAGGGCCGTTTGAGCAGTTCTTC.

This clone occurred a few times. The chain links TRBV28 to TRBJ1-2; the D gene is possibly TRBD1 (6 bases). The V end was cut by 1 base, the J end by 7 bases, with 10 bases between. Germline V gene lookup returns CDR1 MDHEN and CDR2 SYDVKM. The CDR3 is 13 residues long. The CDR3 protein is CASSLFRGGGYTF. CDR3 coding DNA: TGTGCCAGCAGTTTATTCAGGGGAGGTGGCTACACCTTC.

The J gene is TRBJ1-6, the V gene TRBV7-8; D gene ambiguous. CDR1 SGHVS and CDR2 FQNEAQ come from the germline V gene. V was pared by 5 bases and J by 2 bases, with 16 bases between. The CDR3 spans 17 residues. CDR3: CASSETVTETYNSPLHF. The CDR3 DNA reads as TGTGCCAGCAGCGAGACGGTCACCGAGACCTATAATTCACCCCTCCACTTT.

The V gene is TRBV5-1, the J gene TRBJ2-3; no firm D call. CDR3 length: 14 residues. The V gene lost 0 bases and the J gene lost 6 bases, with 11 bases spanning the gap. Germline CDR1 reads SGHRS; CDR2 reads YFSETQ. The CDR3 nucleotides are TGCGCCAGCAGCTTGGTTTTCGGTTCTGATACGCAGTATTTT. It translates to CASSLVFGSDTQYF.

The J gene is TRBJ2-5, the V gene TRBV20-1; no clear D. CDR1 and CDR2 (germline): DFQATT, SNEGSKA (reference sequence). CDR3 length equals 10 residues. Between the trimmed V and J ends, which lost 3 bases and 4 bases, there was a span of 3 bases. CDR3: CSASIETQYF. CDR3 nucleotide sequence: TGCAGTGCTAGTATAGAGACCCAGTACTTC.

V and J are TRBV10-3 and TRBJ2-5; TRBD1 matches at 7 bases. The germline gives CDR1 ENHRY, CDR2 SYGVKD. Losses at the gene ends were 7 bases for V and 2 bases for J; bases not matched to a gene: 4. The length of the CDR3 is 13 residues. CDR3 coding DNA: TGTGCCATCACCGACAGGGTTCAAGAGACCCAGTACTTC. It specifies CAITDRVQETQYF.

This chain links TRBV30 with TRBJ2-7; 8 nucleotides agree with TRBD2. The V gene's germline CDR1 is GTSNPN and CDR2 SVGIG (reference sequence). The CDR3 extends over 15 amino acids. V shed 2 bases and J 2 bases; nucleotides not matched to a gene: 8. Here the CDR3 reads CAWSSSGGLTYEQYF. The CDR3 nucleotides read TGTGCCTGGAGTAGCTCGGGGGGGCTTACCTACGAGCAGTACTTC.

This chain connects TRBV27 to TRBJ2-1; D is ambiguous. The CDR3 has 14 residues. Per germline, CDR1 MNHEY and CDR2 SMNVEV (reference sequence). V gave up 5 bases and J gave up 8 bases, with 16 bases separating them. The CDR3 DNA reads TGTGCCAGCAGTACCCCTGGGGTAGCATATGAGCAGTTCTTC. It yields the protein CASSTPGVAYEQFF.

The rearrangement uses TRBV9 and TRBJ1-2, with D possibly being TRBD1 (6 bases). This CDR3 is built from 11 residues. The ends were cut back, 3 bases at V and 8 bases at J, with 8 bases in the middle. CDR1 and CDR2 from the germline V gene are SGDLS and YYNGEE. In DNA form, the CDR3 reads TGTGCCAGCAGCGCAGGGGTCGGCTACACCTTC. Translated: CASSAGVGYTF.

The chain carries TRBV7-9 and TRBJ2-2; 8 bases match TRBD1. V lost 4 bases, J lost 3 bases, and 7 bases stayed unmatched. The CDR3 runs 16 residues. Germline lookup yields CDR1 SEHNR and CDR2 FQNEAQ (reference sequence). The CDR3 region has the DNA TGTGCCAGCAGCTCCCCGGACAGGGTGGACACCGGGGAGCTGTTTTTT. It encodes CASSSPDRVDTGELFF.

The rearrangement uses TRBV5-1 and TRBJ2-2, with TRBD2 as a possible D gene (6 bases). Between the trimmed V and J ends, which lost 0 bases and 5 bases, there was a span of 11 bases. Germline assignment: CDR1 SGHRS and CDR2 YFSETQ. This CDR3 is built from 15 residues. For the CDR3, the DNA is TGCGCCAGCAGCTTGGGGCAGGGAGGAACCGGGGAGCTGTTTTTT. It specifies CASSLGQGGTGELFF.

CDR3 coding DNA: TGCGCCAGCAGCCAAGTATCCCTCCTCGGGGGGCGGGTCGAGCAGTACTTC. Encoded protein: CASSQVSLLGGRVEQYF. This chain connects TRBV4-1 to TRBJ2-7; weak D call: TRBD2 (7 bases). Trimming took 1 base from V and 6 from J, leaving 22 bases between them. In germline, CDR1 is MGHRA, CDR2 YSYEKL. The CDR3 is 17 amino acids.

The chain employs TRBV4-3 and TRBJ2-3; 8 bases agree with TRBD1. Germline lookup yields CDR1 LGHNA and CDR2 YSLEER. The CDR3 is 16 amino acids. The ends lost 2 bases at V and 2 bases at J; junction bases unmatched: 6. The CDR3 sequence: CASSQTGGSLTDTQYF. The CDR3 DNA is TGCGCCAGCAGCCAAACAGGGGGGAGCCTCACAGATACGCAGTATTTT.

The chain employs TRBV18 and TRBJ2-5; 12 bases fit TRBD1. This CDR3 spans 15 amino acids. Germline assignment: CDR1 KGHSH and CDR2 LQKENI. Trimming took 3 bases from V and 5 from J; bases not matched to a gene: 4. CDR3 protein: CASSPGQGAWETQYF. CDR3 coding DNA: TGTGCCAGCTCACCGGGACAGGGGGCATGGGAGACCCAGTACTTC.

The J gene is TRBJ2-7, the V gene TRBV28, with 8 bases identical to TRBD1. The V and J ends lost 2 bases and 5 bases, in that order; junction bases with no gene match: 2. The CDR3 consists of 13 residues. CDR1 MDHEN and CDR2 SYDVKM come from the germline V gene. CDR3 sequence reads: CASSLQGAHEQYF. CDR3 bases: TGTGCCAGCAGTTTACAGGGGGCCCACGAGCAGTACTTC.

The rearrangement uses TRBV19 and TRBJ1-5, with a tentative D call TRBD1 (6 bases). CDR1 is LNHDA and CDR2 is SQIVND in the germline V gene (reference sequence). V was shortened by 5 bases and J by 5 bases, with 10 bases between the two germline ends. The CDR3 loop spans 13 amino acids. The CDR3 loop reads CASSVRGDQPQHF. CDR3 in DNA: TGTGCCAGTAGTGTAAGGGGGGATCAGCCCCAGCATTTT.

This clone was found once. The chain couples TRBV5-8 to TRBJ2-5; D not resolved. V was cut by 1 base and J by 1 base, with 5 bases left in between. Germline V gene lookup returns CDR1 SGHTS and CDR2 YDEGEE. CDR3 size: 13 residues. The CDR3 is CASSLSSQETQYF. The CDR3 bases are TGTGCCAGCAGCTTGAGTTCCCAAGAGACCCAGTACTTC.

V is TRBV10-2 and J is TRBJ2-3; no reliable D call. CDR3 length: 11 amino acids. Germline CDR1 WSHSY, CDR2 SAAADI. V lost 2 bases, J lost 4 bases, and 1 base lay in between. The CDR3 reads CASSEADTQYF. CDR3 in DNA: TGCGCCAGCAGTGAGGCAGATACGCAGTATTTT.

The J gene is TRBJ1-3, the V gene TRBV5-1; the match to TRBD1 covers 7 bases. This CDR3 is built from 14 residues. The germline CDR1 and CDR2 sequences are SGHRS and YFSETQ. J was trimmed by 2 bases and V by 4 bases; bases with no gene match: 3. CDR3 nucleotides: TGCGCCAGCAGCACCGGGACAGCTGGAAACACCATATATTTT. Translating it yields CASSTGTAGNTIYF.

A single count supports this clone. The chain links TRBV2 to TRBJ2-5; the D is unclear. Germline loops: CDR1 SNHLY, CDR2 FYNNEI. The CDR3 consists of 13 residues. V was pared by 6 bases and J by 2 bases, with 10 bases between. Written as DNA, the CDR3 is TGTGCCAGCAGGGACCCTCGACAAGAGACCCAGTACTTC. This sequence encodes CASRDPRQETQYF.

The rearrangement joins TRBV10-1 to TRBJ2-5; D uncertain. The CDR3 contains 13 residues. Trimming pared 6 bases from V and 3 bases from J, leaving 11 bases between. The germline V gene has CDR1 WNHNN and CDR2 SYGVQD (reference sequence). The CDR3 protein is CASSHSTKETQYF. In DNA, the CDR3 is TGCGCCAGCAGCCATAGTACCAAAGAGACCCAGTACTTC.

This clone was counted a few times. This chain joins TRBV19 and TRBJ2-5; 9 bases are a match to TRBD1. Trimming removed 6 bases from V and 2 bases from J; junction bases left unmatched: 4. The germline V gene encodes CDR1 LNHDA and CDR2 SQIVND (reference sequence). This CDR3 region has 14 residues. The CDR3 DNA sequence: TGTGCCAGTAGGAAGACAGGGGGTCAAGAGACCCAGTACTTC. Encoded protein: CASRKTGGQETQYF.

V and J are TRBV27 and TRBJ2-7; the D is unclear. The germline V gene has CDR1 MNHEY and CDR2 SMNVEV (reference sequence). CDR3 size: 16 residues. V lost 2 bases to trimming and J lost 0 bases, with 14 bases between them. The CDR3 sequence: CASSLTPDGISYEQYF. The CDR3 bases are TGTGCCAGCAGTTTAACCCCAGACGGTATCTCCTACGAGCAGTACTTC.

Written as DNA, the CDR3 is TGTGCCAGTAGTATTGGGTTGGGAGGCGGGAGCACAGATACGCAGTATTTT. This codes for CASSIGLGGGSTDTQYF. This chain uses TRBV19 with TRBJ2-3, with TRBD2 as a possible D gene (6 bases). The CDR3 runs to 17 residues. Trimming removed 3 bases at V and 0 bases at J, with 16 bases between. Germline V gene data show CDR1 as LNHDA and CDR2 as SQIVND (reference sequence).

The J gene is TRBJ2-2, the V gene TRBV19, with D perhaps given as TRBD1 or TRBD2 (5 bases each). In germline, CDR1 is LNHDA, CDR2 SQIVND (reference sequence). Trimming shortened V by 3 bases and J by 0 bases, and 14 bases separated the two germline ends. The CDR3 consists of 17 residues. The CDR3 here is CASSIGSTGANTGELFF. The CDR3 nucleotides read TGTGCCAGTAGTATTGGGAGCACAGGCGCGAACACCGGGGAGCTGTTTTTT.

This rearrangement joins TRBV6-6 to TRBJ1-4, with D hard to call. V was trimmed by 7 bases and J by 7 bases, leaving 13 bases between them. Germline-derived CDR1 and CDR2 are MNHNY and SVGAGI (reference sequence). The CDR3 loop spans 13 amino acids. CDR3 loop: CASTGVGGEKLFF. CDR3 nucleotides: TGTGCCAGCACCGGAGTGGGCGGTGAAAAACTGTTTTTT.

This chain uses TRBV21-1 with TRBJ2-3; the table's D call TRBD2 went unverified against the DNA. TRBV21-1 is flagged as a pseudogene. The CDR3 loop spans 15 amino acids. The CDR3 sequence is CASSKVGGPGDTQYF. The CDR3 DNA sequence: TGTGCCAGCAGCAAAGTGGGGGGGCCGGGAGATACGCAGTATTTT.